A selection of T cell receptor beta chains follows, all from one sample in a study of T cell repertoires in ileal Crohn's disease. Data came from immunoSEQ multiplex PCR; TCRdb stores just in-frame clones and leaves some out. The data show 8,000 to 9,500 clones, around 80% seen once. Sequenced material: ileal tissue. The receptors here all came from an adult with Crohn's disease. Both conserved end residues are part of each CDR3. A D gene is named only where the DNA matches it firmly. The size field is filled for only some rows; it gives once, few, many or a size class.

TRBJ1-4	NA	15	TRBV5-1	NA	TGCGCCAGCAGCTTGGGGCAGGGCCCTAATGAAAAACTGTTTTTT	CASSLGQGPNEKLFF
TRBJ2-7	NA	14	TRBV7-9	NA	TGTGCCAGCAGCTTAGTTCCGTGTTCCTACGAGCAGTACTTC	CASSLVPCSYEQYF
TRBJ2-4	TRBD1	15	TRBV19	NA	TGTGCCAGTAGTACCGCGACAGGGGTGTTTGACATTCAGTACTTC	CASSTATGVFDIQYF
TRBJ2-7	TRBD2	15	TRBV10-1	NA	TGCGCCAGCAGTGAGGGACTAGCGGGAGTCTACGAGCAGTACTTC	CASSEGLAGVYEQYF
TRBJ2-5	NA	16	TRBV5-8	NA	TGTGCCAGCAGCCTTGGAACAGCGGGTCTCGGGGAGACCCAGTACTTC	CASSLGTAGLGETQYF
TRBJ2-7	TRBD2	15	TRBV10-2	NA	TGCGCCAGCAGTGAGTCGACGGCAGGGAGGGACGAGCAGTACTTC	CASSESTAGRDEQYF
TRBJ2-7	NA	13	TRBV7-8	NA	TGTGCCAGCAGCTTATCGGGATCCTACGAGCAGTACTTC	CASSLSGSYEQYF
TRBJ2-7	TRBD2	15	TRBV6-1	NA	TGTGCCAGCAGTGATCCGGGGGGTGTGAGATCCGAGCAGTACTTC	CASSDPGGVRSEQYF
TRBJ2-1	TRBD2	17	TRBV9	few	TGTGCCAGCAGCGTAGAACTAGCGGGAGGTGCCTACAATGAGCAGTTCTTC	CASSVELAGGAYNEQFF
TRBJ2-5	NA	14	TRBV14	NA	TGTGCCAGCAGCTACGCCGAGGGAGGCGAGACCCAGTACTTC	CASSYAEGGETQYF
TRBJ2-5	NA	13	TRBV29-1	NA	TGCAGCGTAGCGTGGACAGCCATTGAGACCCAGTACTTC	CSVAWTAIETQYF
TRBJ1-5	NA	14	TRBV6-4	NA	TGTGCCAGCAGTGACTTCGGGGGAAGACAGCCCCAGCATTTT	CASSDFGGRQPQHF
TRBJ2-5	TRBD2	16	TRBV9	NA	TGTGCCAGCAGCGTAGCGAGCGGGGGCGCCAAGGGGACCCAGTACTTC	CASSVASGGAKGTQYF
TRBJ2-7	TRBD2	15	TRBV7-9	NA	TGTGCCAGCAGCGGGGGACTAACTACCCGCTACGAGCAGTACTTC	CASSGGLTTRYEQYF
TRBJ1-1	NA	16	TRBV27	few	TGTGCCAGCAGTTCCCTGGGTCGGGGGGCGAGTACTGAAGCTTTCTTT	CASSSLGRGASTEAFF
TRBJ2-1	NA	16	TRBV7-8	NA	TGTGCCAGCAGTCGATCCCGGGACTCCTGGGTCAATGAGCAGTTCTTC	CASSRSRDSWVNEQFF
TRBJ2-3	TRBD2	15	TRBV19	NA	TGTGCCAGTAGTCCTAGCGGGGGGCACACAGATACGCAGTATTTT	CASSPSGGHTDTQYF
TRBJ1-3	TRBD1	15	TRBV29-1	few	TGCAGCGTTGAGAACACAGGGGGAACTGGAAACACCATATATTTT	CSVENTGGTGNTIYF
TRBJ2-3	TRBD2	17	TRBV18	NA	TGTGCCAGCTCACCCCCTGGGACGGGAGGAGGCACAGATACGCAGTATTTT	CASSPPGTGGGTDTQYF
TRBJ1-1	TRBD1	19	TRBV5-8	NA	TGTGCCAGCAGCTTGGGACCCCGGGGCAGGGGGCGGGATAGGACTGAAGCTTTCTTT	CASSLGPRGRGRDRTEAFF
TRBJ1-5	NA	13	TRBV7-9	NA	TGTGCCAGCAGCTTAAACAAATATCAGCCCCAGCATTTT	CASSLNKYQPQHF
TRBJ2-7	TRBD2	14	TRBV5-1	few	TGCGCCAGCAGCGGGGGACTAGGCTCCTACGAGCAGTACTTC	CASSGGLGSYEQYF
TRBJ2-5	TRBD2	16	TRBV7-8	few	TGTGCCAGCAGCTTAACTAGCGGGGGAGCCCAAGAGACCCAGTACTTC	CASSLTSGGAQETQYF